One and the same sample provided the 17 T cell receptor beta chains below, sequenced in a study of blood T cell repertoires in COVID-19. Profiled with immunoSEQ multiplex PCR; TCRdb holds only in-frame clones, not every one. This sample has about 300,000 clones, with roughly 83% found just once. Sequenced input: peripheral blood. These receptors were taken from a woman between 45 and 60 years old with acute or convalescent COVID-19.

This sequence joins TRBV19 and TRBJ1-1; D possibly corresponds to TRBD1 (6 bases). V lost 6 bases and J 1 base, leaving 21 bases between the germline ends. This CDR3 region has 17 residues. Germline CDR1 LNHDA, CDR2 SQIVND (reference sequence). Here the CDR3 reads CASRDGGRYERNTEAFF. CDR3 coding DNA: TGTGCCAGTAGGGACGGGGGGCGCTACGAAAGGAACACTGAAGCTTTCTTT.

This clone turned up a few times. The chain recombines TRBV5-6 with TRBJ1-3; D is unclear. The V end was cut by 1 base, the J end by 7 bases, with 12 bases between. This CDR3 is built from 14 residues. Per the germline V gene, CDR1 is SGHDT and CDR2 is YYEEEE. The CDR3: CASSLLGEDNTIYF. CDR3 in DNA: TGTGCCAGCAGCTTGCTTGGGGAGGACAACACCATATATTTT.

J is TRBJ1-2 and V is TRBV5-4, with a weak D call TRBD1 (6 bases). V lost 4 bases to trimming and J lost 3 bases, with 16 bases between them. The CDR3 spans 15 residues. Per germline, CDR1 SGHNT and CDR2 YYREEE (reference sequence). DNA of the CDR3: TGTGCCAGCAGCCTGAGGGGGGGCGCTGACTATGGCTACACCTTC. It encodes CASSLRGGADYGYTF.

In its sample, this clone ranks as medium-sized (0.01 to 0.1%). An end of the junction differs from the germline gene, which may be a read error. J is TRBJ1-1 and V is TRBV10-2; no definite D call. The CDR3 is 13 amino acids. CDR1 and CDR2 from the germline V gene are WSHSY and SAAADI. The CDR3 DNA follows: TGCGCCAGCAGTGACCAAAACGACTATGTTAAGGGCTTT. Translated, it gives CASSDQNDYVKGF.

V is TRBV9 and J is TRBJ2-1, with TRBD2 identical over 7 bases. Looked up from germline, CDR1 is SGDLS and CDR2 is YYNGEE. This CDR3 comprises 13 residues. With 3 bases clipped from V and 10 bases from J, the junction kept 7 bases outside the gene matches. The CDR3 DNA reads TGTGCCAGCAGCGGCGGACTAGTCTTAGAGCAGTTCTTC. It translates to CASSGGLVLEQFF.

The CDR3 here is CASSPGTTYAYEQYF. The CDR3, as DNA: TGTGCCAGCAGCCCGGGGACAACATACGCCTACGAGCAGTACTTC. The V gene is TRBV7-6, the J gene TRBJ2-7; D perhaps matches TRBD1 (6 bases). The germline CDR1 and CDR2 sequences are SGHVS and FNYEAQ. The length of the CDR3 is 15 residues. Trimming took off 5 bases at V and 2 bases at J, with 16 bases between the two ends.

This clone was recorded once. This chain uses TRBV27 with TRBJ1-5; 8 nucleotides line up with TRBD1. The V gene end was trimmed by 5 bases and the J gene end by 6 bases; junction bases not matched to a gene: 12. This CDR3 is 16 amino acids long. Germline V gives CDR1 MNHEY, CDR2 SMNVEV (reference sequence). CDR3 DNA: TGTGCCAGCAGTCCGCGGACAGGGCATCTTGGTCAGCCCCAGCATTTT. It encodes CASSPRTGHLGQPQHF.

This chain uses TRBV29-1 with TRBJ1-1; D gene ambiguous. The CDR3 runs to 12 residues. Germline assignment: CDR1 SQVTM and CDR2 ANQGSEA. The V end was cut by 4 bases, the J end by 6 bases, with 12 bases between. This CDR3 reads CSVATEGSEAFF. The CDR3 DNA sequence: TGCAGCGTTGCTACGGAGGGTTCTGAAGCTTTCTTT.

This clone was seen only once. The chain recombines TRBV19 with TRBJ2-3, with TRBD2 matching 7 bases. The CDR3 length is 14 residues. Germline assignment: CDR1 LNHDA and CDR2 SQIVND (reference sequence). The junction had 8 bases not matched to a gene; V was cut back by 5 bases and J by 6 bases. The CDR3 region is CASSLSGSKDTQYF. The CDR3 DNA reads TGTGCCAGTAGTCTTAGCGGGTCGAAGGATACGCAGTATTTT.

This rearrangement joins TRBV5-1 to TRBJ2-7; TRBD2 agrees at 10 bases. Unmatched junction bases numbered 4, after V lost 1 base and J lost 0 bases. In germline, CDR1 is SGHRS, CDR2 YFSETQ. The CDR3 length is 16 residues. The chain's CDR3 is CASSLTASGSSYEQYF. CDR3 nucleotides: TGCGCCAGCAGCTTGACGGCTAGCGGGAGCTCCTACGAGCAGTACTTC. Full variable domain (remainder filled in from reference TRBV5-1 and TRBJ2-7): KAGVTQTPRYLIKTRGQQVTLSCSPISGHRSVSWYQQTPGQGLQFLFEYFSETQRNKGNFPGRFSGRQFSNSRSEMNVSTLELGDSALYLCASSLTASGSSYEQYFGPGTRLTVT.

The V call is TRBV27, the J call TRBJ2-4; 10 bases align to TRBD2. J lost 0 bases, V lost 8 bases, and 10 bases had no gene match. The CDR3 covers 17 residues. Per the germline V gene, CDR1 is MNHEY and CDR2 is SMNVEV (reference sequence). The CDR3 DNA is TGTGCCAGCGGAAGGACTAGCGGAGGACTAGCCAAAAACATTCAGTACTTC. Protein sequence: CASGRTSGGLAKNIQYF.

The chain uses TRBV5-4 and TRBJ1-2; 7 nucleotides line up with TRBD1. CDR3 length: 14 residues. After removal of 4 bases from V and 3 bases from J, the junction contained 6 bases not matched to a gene. Per germline, CDR1 SGHNT and CDR2 YYREEE (reference sequence). CDR3 bases: TGTGCCAGCAGCCCGATCAGGGGGGACTATGGCTACACCTTC. Its translation is CASSPIRGDYGYTF.

V gene TRBV11-2 combines with J gene TRBJ2-7, with D possibly being TRBD2 (6 bases). The CDR3 runs to 13 residues. The germline gives CDR1 SGHAT, CDR2 FQNNGV. The V end was cut by 4 bases, the J end by 5 bases, with 12 bases between. The CDR3 DNA is TGTGCCAGCAGCTGGGGACCTAGCGACGAGCAGTACTTC. It specifies CASSWGPSDEQYF. Full variable domain (rest looked up from reference TRBV11-2 and TRBJ2-7): EAGVAQSPRYKIIEKRQSVAFWCNPISGHATLYWYQQILGQGPKLLIQFQNNGVVDDSQLPKDRFSAERLKGVDSTLKIQPAKLEDSAVYLCASSWGPSDEQYFGPGTRLTVT.

The CDR3 nucleotides are TGTGCCAGCAGCTTAGTTGAGAGCTCCTACAATGAGCAGTTCTTC. As protein: CASSLVESSYNEQFF. The V and J genes are TRBV11-1 and TRBJ2-1, with D uncertain. The V gene lost 1 base and the J gene lost 0 bases, with 7 bases spanning the gap. The CDR3 is 15 residues long. Germline V gene sequence: CDR1 SGHAT, CDR2 FQDESV (reference sequence).

This chain uses TRBV11-1 with TRBJ2-7; D is possibly TRBD1 (6 bases). Trimming took 1 base from V and 3 from J, leaving 7 bases between them. This CDR3 region has 13 residues. CDR1 is SGHAT and CDR2 is FQDESV in the germline V gene (reference sequence). CDR3 sequence reads: CASSLGTDYEQYF. The DNA of the CDR3 is TGTGCCAGCAGCTTAGGGACAGACTACGAGCAGTACTTC.

DNA for the CDR3: TGTGCCAGCTCGGTGGGGGCGAGCTCCTACAATGAGCAGTTCTTC. Its protein product is CASSVGASSYNEQFF. The chain employs TRBV9 and TRBJ2-1, with D possibly being TRBD1 (6 bases). V lost 7 bases and J 0 bases, leaving 14 bases between the germline ends. The V gene's germline CDR1 is SGDLS and CDR2 YYNGEE. The CDR3 is made up of 15 amino acids.

This clone was seen just once. The V and J genes are TRBV5-1 and TRBJ1-1; TRBD1 is a possible D gene (5 bases). V shed 1 base and J shed 4 bases, with 17 bases lying between them. Germline V gene data show CDR1 as SGHRS and CDR2 as YFSETQ. The CDR3 sequence is 16 residues long. Written as DNA, the CDR3 is TGCGCCAGCAGCTTGTCCGTCGGGGGTTTGGGCACTGAAGCTTTCTTT. This encodes CASSLSVGGLGTEAFF.